A selection of T cell receptor beta chains follows, all from one sample in a study of blood T cell repertoires in COVID-19. Repertoires were generated with immunoSEQ multiplex PCR, while TCRdb's copy carries only in-frame clones and drops some. Found here are fewer than 80,000 clones, more than 75% of them singletons; the top ten hold under 7%. Source material: peripheral blood. The source of these receptors is a human donor in a cohort sampled during active COVID-19. CDR3s include the opening cysteine and the closing phenylalanine or tryptophan. A D gene is named only where the DNA matches it firmly.

j_call: TRBJ2-7
v_call: TRBV30
d_call: TRBD1
cdr3_aa: CAGQGRHEQYF
cdr3_nt: TGTGCCGGACAGGGGAGGCACGAGCAGTACTTC

j_call: TRBJ1-1
v_call: TRBV27
d_call: .
cdr3_aa: CASSFGGEAFF
cdr3_nt: TGTGCCAGCAGTTTCGGGGGGGAAGCTTTCTTT

j_call: TRBJ1-1
v_call: TRBV3-1/TRBV3-2
d_call: .
cdr3_aa: CASSRGARGGLNTEAFF
cdr3_nt: TGTGCCAGCAGCCGCGGGGCGAGAGGAGGATTAAACACTGAAGCTTTCTTT

j_call: TRBJ2-5
v_call: TRBV11-2
d_call: .
cdr3_aa: CASSQGLGETQYF
cdr3_nt: TGTGCCAGCAGCCAGGGGTTGGGGGAGACCCAGTACTTC

j_call: TRBJ2-5
v_call: TRBV3-1/TRBV3-2
d_call: TRBD1
cdr3_aa: CASSQGTGVGEETQYF
cdr3_nt: TGTGCCAGCAGCCAAGGGACAGGGGTAGGCGAAGAGACCCAGTACTTC

j_call: TRBJ1-1
v_call: TRBV6-4
d_call: .
cdr3_aa: CASSPNPGNTEAFF
cdr3_nt: TGTGCCAGCAGTCCAAATCCGGGGAACACTGAAGCTTTCTTT

j_call: TRBJ1-1
v_call: TRBV7-6
d_call: TRBD1
cdr3_aa: CASSFRGQGTQYLSTEAFF
cdr3_nt: TGTGCCAGCAGCTTCAGAGGACAGGGGACCCAATACCTGAGCACTGAAGCTTTCTTT

j_call: TRBJ1-5
v_call: TRBV2
d_call: TRBD1
cdr3_aa: CASSLRQGGNQPQHF
cdr3_nt: TGTGCCAGCAGTCTAAGACAGGGGGGGAATCAGCCCCAGCATTTT

j_call: TRBJ2-5
v_call: TRBV3-1/TRBV3-2
d_call: TRBD1
cdr3_aa: CASSQGSTQGPGGTQYF
cdr3_nt: TGTGCCAGCAGCCAAGGCTCCACACAGGGCCCAGGGGGGACCCAGTACTTC

j_call: TRBJ1-2
v_call: TRBV3-1/TRBV3-2
d_call: .
cdr3_aa: CASSQGGLKGQRYGYTF
cdr3_nt: TGTGCCAGCAGCCAAGGAGGATTAAAGGGGCAGCGCTATGGCTACACCTTC

j_call: TRBJ1-5
v_call: TRBV19
d_call: TRBD1
cdr3_aa: CASRRDRDNQPQHF
cdr3_nt: TGTGCCAGTAGGAGGGACAGGGACAATCAGCCCCAGCATTTT

j_call: TRBJ2-5
v_call: TRBV7-8
d_call: .
cdr3_aa: CASSFDTGLETQYF
cdr3_nt: TGTGCCAGCAGCTTCGATACAGGTTTAGAGACCCAGTACTTC